This entry describes one T cell receptor beta chain. The sample originates from a study of blood T cell repertoires in COVID-19. Trimming shortened V by 0 bases and J by 1 base, and 5 bases separated the two germline ends. The CDR3 has 14 residues. Germline V gene lookup returns CDR1 SGHDT and CDR2 YYEEEE. Clones were read by immunoSEQ multiplex PCR, and TCRdb kept only the in-frame ones, dropping some. The sample includes 110,000 to 150,000 clones, 80% of them seen just once. The sequencing sample was made of peripheral blood. The rearrangement uses TRBV5-6 and TRBJ1-5; D call uncertain. The sequence was collected from a man between 65 and 85 years old who had recovered from COVID-19. CDR3 region: CASSLVRSNQPQHF. CDR3 DNA: TGTGCCAGCAGCTTGGTGCGGAGCAATCAGCCCCAGCATTTT.